This TCR beta chain stems from a study of blood T cell repertoires in COVID-19 (dated by TCRdb to 2018 to 2020). Turning to the overall study: Collaborator samples came from the United States, Italy and Spain and covered acute and convalescent phases of COVID-19. The material from the prospective study consisted of cDNA or gDNA derived from T cells, B-cell-depleted T cells, or PBMCs. Deeply sampled blood TCRbeta repertoires from subjects exposed to, actively infected with, or recovered from COVID-19 were included in the dataset. The repertoires were released in a freely available public database meant as a resource for research on the immune response to SARS-CoV-2. Samples were obtained from the ongoing ImmuneRACE study (first 160 participants) and from 950 to 1,500 subjects provided by 6 global collaborators. The sample metadata nearly always contained a de-identified subject ID, COVID-19 status, age in years and sex. Where available, HLA class I and class II types were obtained from metadata supplied by the sample provider rather than from assay-based typing. The study at large found these results: The amount of clinical and demographic metadata varied by source and participant and was provided uncurated.

In the case of this clone: This clone's antigen is unknown. Per-nucleotide qualities are absent, and no much larger clonotype sits a single base away.

Measured from the cysteine to the phenylalanine, the CDR3 is 16 residues long. Only CDR3 DNA is held: 48 bases, read in frame from base 1. Trimming costs V 0 bases and J 1 base, and their ends lie 11 bases apart. Reading the germline V gene gives CDR1 SGHRS and CDR2 YFSETQ. The immunoSEQ Assay, a bias-controlled multiplex PCR, was used to amplify TCRbeta CDR3 regions from genomic DNA. The original methods were these. The number of nucleated cells in each sample was estimated by amplification of reference gene primers within the assay. Sequence reads were collapsed and filtered to measure the absolute abundance of every unique TCRbeta CDR3 rearrangement. For each sample, productive Simpson clonality was calculated as the square root of Simpson's diversity index over productive rearrangements. TCRdb took over this immuneACCESS table, retaining in-frame rearrangements with V and J assigned. Such tables are incomplete; in checked studies, under half of the missing clones stem from an unresolved V gene, and the remainder is unexplained. That table supplies the V and J calls and clone size; D and trimming were determined from the DNA. This sample comprises around 90,000 clones, about 80% of them detected only once. The ten biggest clones cover over 15% of the sample.

Each collaborating institution followed its own protocols to collect whole blood in K2EDTA tubes. Collaborator samples were shipped for TCRbeta analysis as frozen whole blood, isolated PBMCs, or DNA extracted from either sample type. The sample comprised peripheral blood. Recombination connected TRBV5-1 to TRBJ1-3; TRBD1 is possibly the D segment (6 matching bases). This clonotype originated in a human donor in a cohort sampled during active COVID-19. DNA sequence: TGCGCCAGCAGCTTGGCCCCCACAGGGTCTGGAAACACCATATATTTT. Its translation is CASSLAPTGSGNTIYF. With the rest looked up from the reference TRBV5-1 and TRBJ1-3 genes rather than sequenced, the full variable domain is KAGVTQTPRYLIKTRGQQVTLSCSPISGHRSVSWYQQTPGQGLQFLFEYFSETQRNKGNFPGRFSGRQFSNSRSEMNVSTLELGDSALYLCASSLAPTGSGNTIYFGEGSWLTVV.